This TCR beta chain emerged from a study of cytomegalovirus exposure and HLA in healthy donors. Study-wide points: When analyzed later, the rates of TCR association showed variation by HLA locus, with DRB1 the most and HLA-C the fewest. Roughly uniform sequencing depth across donors was assumed, possibly incorrectly.

This clone was observed a single time. Its target is unknown. The PCR was carried out with 60 Vbeta primers and 13 Jbeta primers. Generated by immunoSEQ multiplex PCR, the TCRdb table keeps only in-frame clones and is missing some. This table has 100,000 to 150,000 clones, about two thirds appearing once. The sequenced sample consisted of PBMCs. This sequence was found in a man in his fifties or sixties in good health and CMV-seropositive.

The CDR3 here is CASSPGPQGEKLFF. CDR3 nucleotide sequence: TGCGCCAGCAGCCCAGGACCACAGGGTGAAAAACTGTTTTTT. This chain joins TRBV5-1 and TRBJ1-4; D possibly corresponds to TRBD1 (6 bases). Germline V CDR1 and CDR2: SGHRS, YFSETQ. With 4 bases removed from V and 7 bases from J, the gap between germline ends came to 14 bases. This CDR3 is built from 14 residues.